The 32 T cell receptor beta chains below come from one sample, sequenced in a study of CXCR3-negative and CXCR3-positive naive CD8 T cells. Each TRB cDNA library was prepared by 5' RACE (with UMI labels). Reprocessing the 5' RACE reads, TCRdb reports a single entry for every CDR3 protein and omits DNA. The ten most abundant clones cover approximately 0.99% of a sample with 70,000 to 100,000 distinct CDR3 sequences. The sequenced sample was naive CXCR3- CD8+ T cells from blood. This sample's subset: CD45RO-CCR7+CD27+CD95- naive CD8+ T cells lacking CXCR3 (TNR3-). These receptors were obtained from a human donor in good health. Some clones in this sample may be carry-over from other donors' samples.

This rearrangement joins TRBV14 to TRBJ1-2; there is no DNA to check the TCRdb D call of TRBD1. The CDR3 has 13 amino acids. Germline CDR1 reads SGHDN; CDR2 reads FVKESK. CDR3 protein: CASSPWTGYGYTF.

V is TRBV29-1 and J is TRBJ2-1; TCRdb indicates TRBD2, and absent DNA this call remains unverified. Germline V lookup: CDR1 SQVTM, CDR2 ANQGSEA. The CDR3 totals 11 residues. The CDR3 protein is CSGRGLGEQFF.

This chain joins TRBV10-1 and TRBJ1-2; the D call from TCRdb, TRBD1, cannot be confirmed without DNA. The CDR3 sequence is 15 residues long. CDR1 WNHNN and CDR2 SYGVQD come from the germline V gene (reference sequence). The CDR3 spells CASSARGPANYGYTF.

This chain joins TRBV20-1 and TRBJ2-3. This CDR3 comprises 13 residues. Germline loops: CDR1 DFQATT, CDR2 SNEGSKA (reference sequence). The CDR3: CSARDPGTDTQYF.

V is TRBV6-5 and J is TRBJ2-2; TCRdb outputs TRBD1, but without DNA this stays unchecked. The CDR3 covers 18 residues. Germline-derived CDR1 and CDR2 are MNHEY and SVGAGI. The CDR3 here is CASSYSDRGPHGAGELFF.

This sequence joins TRBV11-2 and TRBJ2-3; the D call of TRBD2 rests on TCRdb alone, since no DNA is present to check it. Germline lookup yields CDR1 SGHAT and CDR2 FQNNGV. The length of the CDR3 is 15 residues. This CDR3 reads CASSFSSGSTDTQYF. The full variable domain, in which reference TRBV11-2 and TRBJ2-3 provide the parts outside the CDR3, is EAGVAQSPRYKIIEKRQSVAFWCNPISGHATLYWYQQILGQGPKLLIQFQNNGVVDDSQLPKDRFSAERLKGVDSTLKIQPAKLEDSAVYLCASSFSSGSTDTQYFGPGTRLTVL.

The chain joins TRBV29-1 to TRBJ1-3; TCRdb indicates TRBD1, and absent DNA this call remains unverified. Germline V gene data show CDR1 as SQVTM and CDR2 as ANQGSEA. CDR3 size: 14 residues. The CDR3 protein is CSVVDQGNGNTIYF.

This rearrangement joins TRBV20-1 to TRBJ2-1; TCRdb's assignment of TRBD2 cannot be checked, as there is no DNA. The CDR3 is 18 residues long. Germline CDR1 and CDR2: DFQATT and SNEGSKA (reference sequence). CDR3 in amino acids: CSALGDLGTLADYNEQFF.

This chain uses TRBV29-1 with TRBJ2-1; the D call of TRBD2 rests on TCRdb alone, since no DNA is present to check it. In germline, CDR1 is SQVTM, CDR2 ANQGSEA. CDR3 length equals 14 residues. CDR3: CSVELTSGLREQFF.

The CDR3 protein is CASSLTYSYEQYF. This chain joins TRBV27 and TRBJ2-7. In germline, CDR1 is MNHEY, CDR2 SMNVEV (reference sequence). The CDR3 runs 13 residues.

The chain recombines TRBV25-1 with TRBJ1-1; TCRdb calls TRBD1, which cannot be checked without DNA. The CDR3 length is 17 residues. Looked up from germline, CDR1 is MGHDK and CDR2 is SYGVNS. The CDR3: CASSDYGTGDLNTEAFF. Supplemented by reference TRBV25-1 and TRBJ1-1, the full variable domain reads EADIYQTPRYLVIGTGKKITLECSQTMGHDKMYWYQQDPGMELHLIHYSYGVNSTEKGDLSSESTVSRIRTEHFPLTLESARPSHTSQYLCASSDYGTGDLNTEAFFGQGTRLTVV.

The chain employs TRBV6-5 and TRBJ1-2; TCRdb designates TRBD1, a call that cannot be tested without DNA. The length of the CDR3 is 11 residues. Per germline, CDR1 MNHEY and CDR2 SVGAGI. The CDR3 region is CASSQGGGYTF.

This chain uses TRBV3-1 with TRBJ1-2. The CDR3 covers 15 residues. CDR1 and CDR2 from the germline V gene are LGHDT and YNNKEL (reference sequence). The CDR3 sequence is CASSQDPGLNYGYTF.

This chain joins TRBV28 and TRBJ2-1; TCRdb selects TRBD2, and the lack of DNA leaves this call unchecked. CDR1 is MDHEN and CDR2 is SYDVKM in the germline V gene. This CDR3 contains 14 residues. The CDR3 spells CASSFLGDSSEQFF.

This chain uses TRBV7-8 with TRBJ2-7; TCRdb's assignment of TRBD1 cannot be checked, as there is no DNA. The CDR3 consists of 14 residues. Per the germline V gene, CDR1 is SGHVS and CDR2 is FQNEAQ. The CDR3 spells CASSLKGGSYEQYF.

The chain uses TRBV7-9 and TRBJ2-1; TCRdb selects TRBD1, and the lack of DNA leaves this call unchecked. CDR1 and CDR2 (germline): SEHNR, FQNEAQ (reference sequence). CDR3 size: 13 residues. CDR3 loop: CATQGGYGGEQFF. Combining the CDR3 with reference TRBV7-9 and TRBJ2-1 gives the whole variable domain DTGVSQNPRHKITKRGQNVTFRCDPISEHNRLYWYRQTLGQGPEFLTYFQNEAQLEKSRLLSDRFSAERPKGSFSTLEIQRTEQGDSAMYLCATQGGYGGEQFFGPGTRLTVL.

This chain joins TRBV27 and TRBJ2-1; the D call from TCRdb, TRBD2, cannot be confirmed without DNA. In germline, CDR1 is MNHEY, CDR2 SMNVEV (reference sequence). This CDR3 region has 15 residues. The CDR3 reads CASSEQRASYNEQFF.

The chain employs TRBV4-1 and TRBJ2-2; TCRdb lists TRBD2, though no DNA is available to test this call. Germline V gene lookup returns CDR1 MGHRA and CDR2 YSYEKL. The CDR3 is made up of 14 amino acids. The CDR3 sequence is CASSKGTNTGELFF.

The chain couples TRBV4-2 to TRBJ2-1; the TCRdb D gene call, TRBD2, has no DNA to confirm it. The CDR3 has 17 residues. From germline, CDR1 is LGHNA and CDR2 YNFKEQ. Here the CDR3 reads CASSQDPPRSSYNEQFF.

V is TRBV5-5 and J is TRBJ2-1; TCRdb picks TRBD1, but there is no DNA to check that call. The germline V gene has CDR1 SGHKS and CDR2 YYEKEE (reference sequence). The CDR3 has 15 amino acids. CDR3 amino acids: CASSWTGDYDVEQFF.

CDR3 in amino acids: CASSDLSGCRGRGVVDTQYF. The genes are TRBV6-4 and TRBJ2-3; the TRBD2 assignment by TCRdb is unverifiable without DNA. CDR1 MRHNA and CDR2 SNTAGT come from the germline V gene. This CDR3 contains 20 residues.

The rearrangement uses TRBV7-8 and TRBJ2-1; the D call from TCRdb, TRBD2, cannot be confirmed without DNA. Germline V gives CDR1 SGHVS, CDR2 FQNEAQ. The CDR3 sequence is 17 residues long. The CDR3 sequence: CASSLGGASGIYNEQFF.

The chain is built from TRBV11-2 and TRBJ2-7; TCRdb's assignment of TRBD2 cannot be checked, as there is no DNA. This CDR3 contains 14 residues. Germline V gene data show CDR1 as SGHAT and CDR2 as FQNNGV. The CDR3 spells CASSARDFTYEQYF.

CDR3 amino acids: CSVETGSYEKYF. The chain carries TRBV29-1 and TRBJ2-7; with no DNA, the TCRdb D assignment of TRBD1 cannot be verified. Germline loops: CDR1 SQVTM, CDR2 ANQGSEA. The length of the CDR3 is 12 residues.

The CDR3 region is CASSYEGASTEAFF. The chain has TRBV6-2 or TRBV6-3 and TRBJ1-1; no DNA is available, so the TRBD1 call from TCRdb remains unchecked. Germline lookup yields CDR1 MNHEY and CDR2 SVGEGT. The CDR3 extends over 14 amino acids.

The chain has TRBV14 and TRBJ1-2; TCRdb calls TRBD1, which cannot be checked without DNA. Germline lookup yields CDR1 SGHDN and CDR2 FVKESK. There are 15 residues in the CDR3. The CDR3 loop is CASSHTVRDKNGYTF.

CDR3 sequence reads: CASSNPTGVYMHNEQFF. The chain is built from TRBV6-6 and TRBJ2-1; TCRdb selects TRBD1, and the lack of DNA leaves this call unchecked. This CDR3 region has 17 residues. The V gene's germline CDR1 is MNHNY and CDR2 SVGAGI (reference sequence).

The genes are TRBV29-1 and TRBJ1-2; TCRdb reports TRBD1, a call that lacks DNA to check it against. The CDR3 covers 15 residues. The germline V gene encodes CDR1 SQVTM and CDR2 ANQGSEA. CDR3 sequence reads: CSVEERDRDFYGYTF.

The V gene is TRBV12-3 or TRBV12-4, the J gene TRBJ1-2. The CDR3 loop spans 12 amino acids. The CDR3 here is CASSFSGDGYIF.

The chain links TRBV29-1 to TRBJ1-1. CDR3 size: 12 residues. Germline CDR1 is SQVTM and CDR2 is ANQGSEA. Here the CDR3 reads CSVDTENTEAFF.

The chain recombines TRBV5-5 with TRBJ1-5. Germline CDR1 is SGHKS and CDR2 is YYEKEE (reference sequence). This CDR3 contains 15 residues. CDR3 sequence reads: CASSLGPMYNQPQHF. The variable domain in full, with the rest retrieved from reference TRBV5-5 and TRBJ1-5, is DAGVTQSPTHLIKTRGQQVTLRCSPISGHKSVSWYQQVLGQGPQFIFQYYEKEERGRGNFPDRFSARQFPNYSSELNVNALLLGDSALYLCASSLGPMYNQPQHFGDGTRLSIL.

The chain has TRBV29-1 and TRBJ2-7; lacking DNA, the TRBD2 call made by TCRdb goes unchecked. Germline V gene lookup returns CDR1 SQVTM and CDR2 ANQGSEA. The CDR3 sequence is 14 residues long. The CDR3 region is CSVRLAESSYEQYF.